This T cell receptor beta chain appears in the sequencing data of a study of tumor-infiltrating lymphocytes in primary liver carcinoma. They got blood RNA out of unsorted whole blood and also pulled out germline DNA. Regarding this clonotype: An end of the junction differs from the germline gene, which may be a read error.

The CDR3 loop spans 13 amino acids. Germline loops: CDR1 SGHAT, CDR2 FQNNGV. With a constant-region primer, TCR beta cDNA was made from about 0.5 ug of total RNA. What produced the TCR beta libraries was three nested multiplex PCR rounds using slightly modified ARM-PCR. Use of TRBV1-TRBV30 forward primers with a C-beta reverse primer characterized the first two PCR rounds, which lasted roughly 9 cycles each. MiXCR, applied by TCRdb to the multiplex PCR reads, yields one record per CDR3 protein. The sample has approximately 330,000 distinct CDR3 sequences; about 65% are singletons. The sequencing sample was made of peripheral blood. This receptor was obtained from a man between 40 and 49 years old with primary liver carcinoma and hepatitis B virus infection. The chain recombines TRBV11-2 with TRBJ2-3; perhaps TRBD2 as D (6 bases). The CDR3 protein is CANSLSGADTRYF. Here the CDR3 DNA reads TGTGCCAACAGCTTATCGGGAGCAGATACGCGGTATTTT.